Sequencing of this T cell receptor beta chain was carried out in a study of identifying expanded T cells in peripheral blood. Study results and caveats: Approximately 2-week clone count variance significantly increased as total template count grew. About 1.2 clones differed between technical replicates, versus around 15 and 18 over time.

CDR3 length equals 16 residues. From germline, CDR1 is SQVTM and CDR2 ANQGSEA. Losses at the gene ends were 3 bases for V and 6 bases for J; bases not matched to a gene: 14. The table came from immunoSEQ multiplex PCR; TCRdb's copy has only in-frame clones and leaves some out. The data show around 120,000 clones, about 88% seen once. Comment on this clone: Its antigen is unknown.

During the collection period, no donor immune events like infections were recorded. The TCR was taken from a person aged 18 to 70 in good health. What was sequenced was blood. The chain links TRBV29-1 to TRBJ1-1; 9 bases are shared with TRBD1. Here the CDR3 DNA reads TGCAGCGTTGATGGTTTAAGGGACAGGGACAGTTCTGAAGCTTTCTTT. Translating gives CSVDGLRDRDSSEAFF. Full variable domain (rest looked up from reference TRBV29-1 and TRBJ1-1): SAVISQKPSRDICQRGTSLTIQCQVDSQVTMMFWYRQQPGQSLTLIATANQGSEATYESGFVIDKFPISRPNLTFSTLTVSNMSPEDSSIYLCSVDGLRDRDSSEAFFGQGTRLTVV.